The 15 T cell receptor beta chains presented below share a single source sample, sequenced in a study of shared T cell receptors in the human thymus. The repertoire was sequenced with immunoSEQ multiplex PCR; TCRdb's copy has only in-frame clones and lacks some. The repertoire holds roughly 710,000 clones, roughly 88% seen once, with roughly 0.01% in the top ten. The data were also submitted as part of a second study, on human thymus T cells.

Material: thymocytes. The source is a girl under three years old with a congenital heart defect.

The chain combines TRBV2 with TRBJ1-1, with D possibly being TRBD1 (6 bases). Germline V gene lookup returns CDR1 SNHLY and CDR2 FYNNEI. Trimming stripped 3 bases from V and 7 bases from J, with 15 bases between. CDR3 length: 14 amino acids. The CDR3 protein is CASSERREDSEAFF. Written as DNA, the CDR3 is TGTGCCAGCAGTGAGAGGCGGGAGGACAGTGAAGCTTTCTTT.

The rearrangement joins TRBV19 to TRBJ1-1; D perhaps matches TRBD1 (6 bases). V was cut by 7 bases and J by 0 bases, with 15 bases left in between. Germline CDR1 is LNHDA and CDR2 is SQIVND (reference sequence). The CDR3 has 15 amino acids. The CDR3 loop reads CASTPGRGMNTEAFF. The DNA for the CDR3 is TGTGCCAGTACCCCGGGCAGGGGTATGAACACTGAAGCTTTCTTT.

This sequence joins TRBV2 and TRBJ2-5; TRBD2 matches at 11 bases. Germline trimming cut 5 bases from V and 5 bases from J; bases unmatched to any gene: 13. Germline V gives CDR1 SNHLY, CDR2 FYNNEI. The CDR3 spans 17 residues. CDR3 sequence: CASSLSLAGGSWETQYF. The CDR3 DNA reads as TGTGCCAGCAGTTTATCGTTAGCGGGGGGGAGCTGGGAGACCCAGTACTTC.

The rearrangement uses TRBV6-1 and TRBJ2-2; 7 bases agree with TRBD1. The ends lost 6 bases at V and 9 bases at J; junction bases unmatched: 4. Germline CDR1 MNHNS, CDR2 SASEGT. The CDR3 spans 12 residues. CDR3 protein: CASRQGSRELFF. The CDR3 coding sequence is TGTGCCAGCAGACAGGGGTCGAGGGAGCTGTTTTTT.

CDR3 in DNA: TGTGCCAGCAGCGCGACAGGGGGTGGCCACGAGCAGTACTTC. This sequence encodes CASSATGGGHEQYF. The J gene is TRBJ2-7, the V gene TRBV5-6; TRBD1 agrees at 9 bases. Germline assignment: CDR1 SGHDT and CDR2 YYEEEE. With V trimmed by 4 bases and J by 5 bases, 7 bases remained unmatched. The CDR3 contains 14 residues.

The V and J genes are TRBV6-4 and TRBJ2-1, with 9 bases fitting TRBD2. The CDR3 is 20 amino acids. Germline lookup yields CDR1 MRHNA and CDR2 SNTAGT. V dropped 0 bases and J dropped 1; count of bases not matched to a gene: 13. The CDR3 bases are TGTGCCAGCAGTGACTCGATTTTTAGCGGGGGAACGGTGTCCTACAATGAGCAGTTCTTC. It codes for CASSDSIFSGGTVSYNEQFF.

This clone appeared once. CDR3 amino acids: CASSCKAPGRQPQHF. CDR3 nucleotides: TGTGCCAGCAGTTGCAAGGCTCCAGGTCGGCAGCCCCAGCATTTT. This chain joins TRBV28 and TRBJ1-5; no clear D gene. The germline V gene encodes CDR1 MDHEN and CDR2 SYDVKM. Trimming took off 4 bases at V and 7 bases at J, with 17 bases between the two ends. The CDR3 contains 15 residues.

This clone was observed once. CDR3 region: CASKGQGGQPQHF. As DNA, the CDR3 is TGTGCCAGTAAGGGACAGGGAGGCCAGCCCCAGCATTTT. The rearrangement uses TRBV19 and TRBJ1-5, with 9 bases lining up with TRBD1. CDR1 is LNHDA and CDR2 is SQIVND in the germline V gene (reference sequence). Trimming removed 7 bases from V and 7 bases from J; junction bases left unmatched: 5. The CDR3 is made up of 13 amino acids.

DNA for the CDR3: TGTGCCAGCCGTGGCCCGACCGGGGTGACAGATACGCAGTATTTT. Its protein product is CASRGPTGVTDTQYF. The chain employs TRBV6-5 and TRBJ2-3; perhaps TRBD2 as D (5 bases). This CDR3 contains 15 residues. V lost 8 bases to trimming and J lost 3 bases, with 18 bases between them. CDR1 MNHEY and CDR2 SVGAGI come from the germline V gene.

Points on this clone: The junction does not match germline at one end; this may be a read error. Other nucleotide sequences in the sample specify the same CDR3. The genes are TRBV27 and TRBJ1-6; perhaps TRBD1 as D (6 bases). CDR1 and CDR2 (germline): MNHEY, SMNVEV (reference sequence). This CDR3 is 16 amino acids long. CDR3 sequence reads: CASGVGGESYNSPLHF. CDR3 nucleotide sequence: TGTGCCAGCGGGGTTGGGGGCGAAAGCTATAATTCCCCCCTCCACTTT.

The CDR3 region is CASSTRGGKANEKLFF. The CDR3 DNA reads TGTGCCAGCAGCACCCGTGGGGGGAAGGCTAATGAAAAACTGTTTTTT. V usage is TRBV7-6 and J usage is TRBJ1-4, with a possible D match to TRBD1 (5 bases). Trimming shortened V by 5 bases and J by 3 bases, and 16 bases separated the two germline ends. The CDR3 contains 16 residues. The germline V gene encodes CDR1 SGHVS and CDR2 FNYEAQ.

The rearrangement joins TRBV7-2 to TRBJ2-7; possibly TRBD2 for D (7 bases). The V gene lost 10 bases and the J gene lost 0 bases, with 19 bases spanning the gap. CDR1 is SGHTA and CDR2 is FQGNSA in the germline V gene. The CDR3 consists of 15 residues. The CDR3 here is CATGDGGLLSYEQYF. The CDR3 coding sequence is TGTGCCACCGGCGACGGGGGGCTCCTCTCCTACGAGCAGTACTTC. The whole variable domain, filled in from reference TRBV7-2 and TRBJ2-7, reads GAGVSQSPSNKVTEKGKDVELRCDPISGHTALYWYRQSLGQGLEFLIYFQGNSAPDKSGLPSDRFSAERTGGSVSTLTIQRTQQEDSAVYLCATGDGGLLSYEQYFGPGTRLTVT.

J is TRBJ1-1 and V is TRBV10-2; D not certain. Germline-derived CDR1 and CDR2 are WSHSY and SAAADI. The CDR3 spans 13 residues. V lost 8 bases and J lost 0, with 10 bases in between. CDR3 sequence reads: CASREPVNTEAFF. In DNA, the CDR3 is TGCGCCAGCCGCGAGCCGGTGAACACTGAAGCTTTCTTT.

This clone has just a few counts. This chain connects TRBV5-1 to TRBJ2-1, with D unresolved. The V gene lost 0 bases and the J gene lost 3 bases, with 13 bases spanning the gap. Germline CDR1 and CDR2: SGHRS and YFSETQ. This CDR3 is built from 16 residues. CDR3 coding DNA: TGCGCCAGCAGCTTGGAGTTACTACCCAACTACAATGAGCAGTTCTTC. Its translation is CASSLELLPNYNEQFF.

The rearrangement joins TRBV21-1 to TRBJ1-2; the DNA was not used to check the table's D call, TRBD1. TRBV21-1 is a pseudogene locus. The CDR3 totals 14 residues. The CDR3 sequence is CASSQLDRGYGYTF. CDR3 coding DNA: TGTGCCAGCAGCCAATTGGACAGGGGATATGGCTACACCTTC.